The clone carrying this TCR beta chain was recorded a few times. Together with a sample-barcoded 5' primer, a J-beta primer mix was included in a second PCR lasting roughly 6 to 12 cycles. Each CDR3 protein gets one entry after TCRdb re-called the 5' RACE reads with MiXCR. The sample carries 700,000 to 800,000 distinct CDR3 sequences, roughly 43% recorded once. The data stem from a study of blood T cells in healthy people across ages. Germline loops: CDR1 LGHNA, CDR2 YNFKEQ. The CDR3 runs 18 residues. With 0 bases removed from V and 8 bases from J, the gap between germline ends came to 23 bases. Sequencing was done on a sample of blood. This TCR was sampled from an older woman in good health. The rearrangement uses TRBV4-2 and TRBJ2-4; TRBD2 is a possible D gene (6 bases). CDR3 nucleotides: TGTGCCAGCAGCCAAGAACGGCGGGGTACAGGTCTAGGAGACATTCAGTACTTC. This codes for CASSQERRGTGLGDIQYF.